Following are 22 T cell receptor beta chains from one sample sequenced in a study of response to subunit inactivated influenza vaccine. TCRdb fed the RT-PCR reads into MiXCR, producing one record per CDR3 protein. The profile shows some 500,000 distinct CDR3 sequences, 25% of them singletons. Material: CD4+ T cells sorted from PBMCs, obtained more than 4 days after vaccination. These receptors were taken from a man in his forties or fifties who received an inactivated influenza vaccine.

Here the CDR3 reads CSARDGGTGTGSLHF. CDR3 DNA: TGCAGTGCTAGAGATGGGGGGACAGGGACCGGATCCCTCCACTTT. The chain couples TRBV20-1 to TRBJ1-6; 9 nucleotides align to TRBD1. The CDR3 is made up of 15 amino acids. The J segment lost 14 bases and the V segment lost 0 bases, leaving 11 bases of the junction unmatched. From germline, CDR1 is DFQATT and CDR2 SNEGSKA (reference sequence).

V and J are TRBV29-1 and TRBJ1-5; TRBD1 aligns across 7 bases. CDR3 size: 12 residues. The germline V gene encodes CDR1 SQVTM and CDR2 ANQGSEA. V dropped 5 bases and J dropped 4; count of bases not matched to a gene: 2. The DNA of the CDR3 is TGCAGCGTTAGGGACAGAAATCAGCCCCAGCATTTT. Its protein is CSVRDRNQPQHF.

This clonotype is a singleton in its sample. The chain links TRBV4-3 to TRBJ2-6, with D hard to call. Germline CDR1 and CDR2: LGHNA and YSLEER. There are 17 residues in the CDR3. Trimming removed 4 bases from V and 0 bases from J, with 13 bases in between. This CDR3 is CASSLRVFGSGANVLTF. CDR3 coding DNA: TGCGCCAGCAGCCTTAGGGTCTTCGGCTCTGGGGCCAACGTCCTGACTTTC.

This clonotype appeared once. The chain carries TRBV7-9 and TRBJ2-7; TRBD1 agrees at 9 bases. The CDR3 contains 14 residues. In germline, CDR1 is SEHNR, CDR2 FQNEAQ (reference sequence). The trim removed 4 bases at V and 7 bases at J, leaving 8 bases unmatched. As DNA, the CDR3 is TGTGCCAGCAGCTCCGGACAGGGGCGGTGGGAGCAGTACTTC. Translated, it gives CASSSGQGRWEQYF. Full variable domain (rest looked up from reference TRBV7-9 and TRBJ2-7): DTGVSQNPRHKITKRGQNVTFRCDPISEHNRLYWYRQTLGQGPEFLTYFQNEAQLEKSRLLSDRFSAERPKGSFSTLEIQRTEQGDSAMYLCASSSGQGRWEQYFGPGTRLTVT.

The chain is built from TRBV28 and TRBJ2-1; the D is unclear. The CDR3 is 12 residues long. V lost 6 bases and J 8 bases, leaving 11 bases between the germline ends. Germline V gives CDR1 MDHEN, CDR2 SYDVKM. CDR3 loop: CASRQIPHEQFF. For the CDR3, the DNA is TGTGCCAGCAGGCAGATCCCACATGAGCAGTTCTTC.

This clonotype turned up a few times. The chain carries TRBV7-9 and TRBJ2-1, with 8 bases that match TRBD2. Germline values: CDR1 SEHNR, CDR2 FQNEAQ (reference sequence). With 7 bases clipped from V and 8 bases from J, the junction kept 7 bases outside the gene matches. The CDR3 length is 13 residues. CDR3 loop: CASTGLAPYEQFF. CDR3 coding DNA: TGTGCCAGCACCGGACTAGCCCCGTATGAGCAGTTCTTC.

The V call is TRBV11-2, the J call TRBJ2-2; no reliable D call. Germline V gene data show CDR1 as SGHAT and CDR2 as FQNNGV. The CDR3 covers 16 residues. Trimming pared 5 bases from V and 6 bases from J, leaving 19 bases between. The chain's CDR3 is CASSPSPGVWSGELFF. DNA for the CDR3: TGTGCCAGCAGCCCCTCTCCAGGAGTGTGGTCCGGGGAGCTGTTTTTT.

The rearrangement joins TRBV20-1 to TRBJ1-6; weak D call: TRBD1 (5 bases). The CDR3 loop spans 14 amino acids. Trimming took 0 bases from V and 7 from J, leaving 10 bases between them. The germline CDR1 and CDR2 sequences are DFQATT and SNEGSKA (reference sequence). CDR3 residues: CSARDQGGNSPLHF. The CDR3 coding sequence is TGCAGTGCTAGAGATCAGGGAGGAAATTCACCCCTCCACTTT.

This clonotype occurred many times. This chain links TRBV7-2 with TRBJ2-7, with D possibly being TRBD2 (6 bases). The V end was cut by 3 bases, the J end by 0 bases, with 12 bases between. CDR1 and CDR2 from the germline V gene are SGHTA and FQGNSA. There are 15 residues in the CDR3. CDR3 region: CASSLAGLPSYEQYF. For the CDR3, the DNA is TGTGCCAGCAGCTTGGCGGGACTGCCCTCCTACGAGCAGTACTTC.

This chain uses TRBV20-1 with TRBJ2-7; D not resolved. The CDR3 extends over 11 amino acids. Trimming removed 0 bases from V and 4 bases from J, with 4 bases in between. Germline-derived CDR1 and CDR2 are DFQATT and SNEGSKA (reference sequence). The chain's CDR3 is CSARDLYEQYF. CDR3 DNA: TGCAGTGCTAGAGATCTGTACGAGCAGTACTTC.

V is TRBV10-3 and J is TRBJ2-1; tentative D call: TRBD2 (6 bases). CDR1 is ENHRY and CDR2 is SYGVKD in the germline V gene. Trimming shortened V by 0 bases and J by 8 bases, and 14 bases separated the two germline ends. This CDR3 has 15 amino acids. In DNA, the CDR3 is TGTGCCATCAGTGAGTCCGGTGGGAGCGGGTATGAGCAGTTCTTC. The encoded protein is CAISESGGSGYEQFF.

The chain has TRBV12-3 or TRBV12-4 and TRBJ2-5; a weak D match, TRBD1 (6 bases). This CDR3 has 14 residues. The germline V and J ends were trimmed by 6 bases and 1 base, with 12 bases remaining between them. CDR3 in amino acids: CASRTTGPQETQYF. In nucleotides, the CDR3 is TGTGCCAGCAGAACCACAGGGCCCCAAGAGACCCAGTACTTC.

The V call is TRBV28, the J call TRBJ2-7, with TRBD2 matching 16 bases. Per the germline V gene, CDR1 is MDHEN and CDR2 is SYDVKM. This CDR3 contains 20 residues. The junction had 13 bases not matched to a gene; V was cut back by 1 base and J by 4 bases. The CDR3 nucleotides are TGTGCCAGCAGTTTATCCCCGGGGACTAGCGGGAGGGCCCGTTTTTACGAGCAGTACTTC. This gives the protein CASSLSPGTSGRARFYEQYF. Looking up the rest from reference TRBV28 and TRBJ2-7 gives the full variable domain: DVKVTQSSRYLVKRTGEKVFLECVQDMDHENMFWYRQDPGLGLRLIYFSYDVKMKEKGDIPEGYSVSREKKERFSLILESASTNQTSMYLCASSLSPGTSGRARFYEQYFGPGTRLTVT.

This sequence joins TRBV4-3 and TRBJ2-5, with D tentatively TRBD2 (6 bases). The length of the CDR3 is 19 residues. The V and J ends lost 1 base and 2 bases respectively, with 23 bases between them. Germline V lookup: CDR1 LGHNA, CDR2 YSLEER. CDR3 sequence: CASSQGRYSGGALQETQYF. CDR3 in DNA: TGCGCCAGCAGCCAAGGGAGGTATTCCGGGGGAGCCCTACAAGAGACCCAGTACTTC.

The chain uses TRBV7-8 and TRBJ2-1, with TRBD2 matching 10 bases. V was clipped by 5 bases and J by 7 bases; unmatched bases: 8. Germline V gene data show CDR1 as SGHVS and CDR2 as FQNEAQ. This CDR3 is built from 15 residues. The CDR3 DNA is TGTGCCAGCAGCAAAGGGGCAGCGGGAGGGAATGAGCAGTTCTTC. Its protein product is CASSKGAAGGNEQFF.

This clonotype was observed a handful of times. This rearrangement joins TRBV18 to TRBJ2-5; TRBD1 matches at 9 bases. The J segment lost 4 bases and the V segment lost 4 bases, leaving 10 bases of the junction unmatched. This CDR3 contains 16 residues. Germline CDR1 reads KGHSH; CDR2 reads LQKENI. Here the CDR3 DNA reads TGTGCCAGCTCACAACAACAGGGGGCGCTGGGAGAGACCCAGTACTTC. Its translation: CASSQQQGALGETQYF.

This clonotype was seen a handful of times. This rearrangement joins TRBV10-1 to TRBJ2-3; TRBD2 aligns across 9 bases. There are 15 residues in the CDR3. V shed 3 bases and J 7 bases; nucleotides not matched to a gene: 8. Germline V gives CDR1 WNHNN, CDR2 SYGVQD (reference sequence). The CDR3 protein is CASSDPGTSIYTQYF. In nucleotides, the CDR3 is TGCGCCAGCAGTGACCCCGGGACTAGCATCTATACGCAGTATTTT.

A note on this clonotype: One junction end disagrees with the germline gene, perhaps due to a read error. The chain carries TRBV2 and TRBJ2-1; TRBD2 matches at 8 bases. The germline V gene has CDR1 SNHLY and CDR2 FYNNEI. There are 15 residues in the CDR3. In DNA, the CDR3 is TGTGCCAGCAGTAAAGCGGGAGATCGATTCAATGAGCAGTTCTTC. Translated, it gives CASSKAGDRFNEQFF.

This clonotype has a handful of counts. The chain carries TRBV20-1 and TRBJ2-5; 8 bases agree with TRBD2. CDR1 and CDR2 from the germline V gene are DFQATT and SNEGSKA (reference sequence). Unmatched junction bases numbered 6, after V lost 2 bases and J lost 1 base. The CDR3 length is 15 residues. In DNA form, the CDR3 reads TGCAGTGCTAGAAAGCGCGGGGGGCTCCAAGAGACCCAGTACTTC. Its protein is CSARKRGGLQETQYF.

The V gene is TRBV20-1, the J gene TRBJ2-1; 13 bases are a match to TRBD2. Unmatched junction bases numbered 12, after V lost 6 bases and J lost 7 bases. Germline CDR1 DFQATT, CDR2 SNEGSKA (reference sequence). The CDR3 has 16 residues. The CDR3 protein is CSAHRSVTSGRNEQFF. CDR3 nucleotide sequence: TGCAGTGCCCACCGATCAGTGACTAGCGGGAGGAATGAGCAGTTCTTC.

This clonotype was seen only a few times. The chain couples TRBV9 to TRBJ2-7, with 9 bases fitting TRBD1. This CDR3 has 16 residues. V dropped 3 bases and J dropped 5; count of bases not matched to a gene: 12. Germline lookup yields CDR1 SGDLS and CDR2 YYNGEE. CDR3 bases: TGTGCCAGCAGCGAGATGGGCGGGACAGGGATCGACGAGCAGTACTTC. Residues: CASSEMGGTGIDEQYF.

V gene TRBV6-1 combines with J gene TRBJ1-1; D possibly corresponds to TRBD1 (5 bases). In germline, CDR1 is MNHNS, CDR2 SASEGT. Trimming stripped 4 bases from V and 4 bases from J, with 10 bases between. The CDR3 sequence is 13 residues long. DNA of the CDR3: TGTGCCAGCAGTGTAGCAGGGAGCACTGAAGCTTTCTTT. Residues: CASSVAGSTEAFF.